These 25 T cell receptor beta chains were sequenced from one sample in a study of T cells in Graves' hyperthyroidism and ophthalmopathy. From RNA transcripts, TCR beta CDR3 regions were amplified. HTBI primers were employed in a first-round RT-PCR of the TCR CDR3. MiXCR, applied by TCRdb to the multiplex PCR reads, yields one record per CDR3 protein. The top ten hold about 8% of the sample, which has 500,000 to 750,000 distinct CDR3 sequences, around 45% seen once. Sequences were obtained from peripheral blood or thyroid tissue (not recorded which). Receptors originate from a woman aged 18-29 years with Graves' hyperthyroidism.

This clonotype has a single count. Possible read error: a much larger clone is one base away. The chain is built from TRBV19 and TRBJ1-2; tentative D call: TRBD1 (5 bases). Germline values: CDR1 LNHDA, CDR2 SQIVND (reference sequence). The CDR3 length is 12 residues. DNA for the CDR3: TGTGTCAGTAGTCAGGGTTCCTATGGCTACACCTTC. Translating it yields CVSSQGSYGYTF.

This clonotype has ten or more counts. This chain links TRBV20-1 with TRBJ2-5; perhaps TRBD1 as D (5 bases). The germline V gene has CDR1 DFQATT and CDR2 SNEGSKA (reference sequence). The CDR3 covers 14 residues. V was shortened by 3 bases and J by 2 bases, with 13 bases between the two germline ends. As DNA, the CDR3 is TGCAGTGCTAGTCAGGGAAGTAGGCAAGAGACCCAGTACTTC. This gives the protein CSASQGSRQETQYF.

In its sample, this clonotype was seen many times. The V gene is TRBV20-1, the J gene TRBJ2-7, with D tentatively TRBD1 (5 bases). Deletions cut 5 bases from V and 0 bases from J, with 14 bases between. The CDR3 loop spans 14 amino acids. CDR1 and CDR2 from the germline V gene are DFQATT and SNEGSKA (reference sequence). The CDR3 DNA reads TGCAGTGCTGCGCTGGGGCACAGCTCCTACGAGCAGTACTTC. It translates to CSAALGHSSYEQYF.

The chain joins TRBV5-1 to TRBJ2-5, with 8 bases that match TRBD1. The J call is in doubt because the DNA end fits TRBJ2-1 better. The CDR3 has 13 residues. CDR1 is SGHRS and CDR2 is YFSETQ in the germline V gene. Here the CDR3 reads CASSKGQDNEQFF. Written as DNA, the CDR3 is TGCGCCAGCAGCAAGGGACAGGACAATGAGCAGTTCTTC.

The rearrangement joins TRBV10-3 to TRBJ2-5, with 15 bases matching TRBD2. Trimming took 10 bases from V and 5 from J; bases not matched to a gene: 14. Germline CDR1 ENHRY, CDR2 SYGVKD. CDR3 length: 17 residues. Here the CDR3 DNA reads TGTGCCACCACCGGGACTAGCGGGAGGCCTACGGGGGAGACCCAGTACTTC. Translated, it gives CATTGTSGRPTGETQYF.

As concerns this clonotype: Relative to the germline gene, one junction end is altered; a read error may explain this. The chain carries TRBV10-3 and TRBJ1-2; D perhaps matches TRBD1 (5 bases). The CDR3 is 15 amino acids. Looked up from germline, CDR1 is ENHRY and CDR2 is SYGVKD. CDR3 sequence reads: CAISEGGTVLNGYAF. The DNA of the CDR3 is TGTGCCATCAGTGAGGGCGGGACCGTCCTGAATGGCTACGCCTTC.

V and J are TRBV25-1 and TRBJ2-5; 7 nucleotides match TRBD1. The ends lost 8 bases at V and 3 bases at J; junction bases unmatched: 9. The germline gives CDR1 MGHDK, CDR2 SYGVNS. The CDR3 runs to 14 residues. The CDR3, as DNA: TGTGCCAGCGAGAGGGGACAGCCCAAAGAGACCCAGTACTTC. Encoded protein: CASERGQPKETQYF.

The V call is TRBV2, the J call TRBJ1-2; TRBD1 is a possible D gene (5 bases). The CDR3 spans 13 residues. Deletions cut 9 bases from V and 4 bases from J, with 15 bases between. The germline V gene has CDR1 SNHLY and CDR2 FYNNEI. In DNA, the CDR3 is TGTGCCAGTCGACAGATCTCCCTCTATGGCTACACCTTC. Translation: CASRQISLYGYTF.

This clonotype was picked up many times. The chain combines TRBV27 with TRBJ1-6; D unclear. The V and J ends lost 3 bases and 0 bases respectively, with 0 bases between them. The CDR3 spans 13 residues. Germline CDR1 and CDR2: MNHEY and SMNVEV (reference sequence). DNA for the CDR3: TGTGCCAGCAGTTTCTCCTATAATTCACCCCTCCACTTT. Its translation is CASSFSYNSPLHF.

The rearrangement links TRBV29-1 to TRBJ2-2, with 7 bases matching TRBD1. The germline CDR1 and CDR2 sequences are SQVTM and ANQGSEA. CDR3 length: 14 amino acids. J was trimmed by 2 bases and V by 5 bases; bases with no gene match: 5. The CDR3 DNA reads as TGCAGCGTTAGGGCAGGGGGTAACACCGGGGAGCTGTTTTTT. Translating gives CSVRAGGNTGELFF.

This clonotype was found many times. This chain joins TRBV5-1 and TRBJ2-7; 7 bases agree with TRBD1. V trimming: 4 bases; J trimming: 7 bases; junction bases outside the gene matches: 8. There are 13 residues in the CDR3. The V gene's germline CDR1 is SGHRS and CDR2 YFSETQ. The CDR3 bases are TGCGCCAGCAGCCCGGACAGGTCTGAAGAGCAGTACTTC. Its translation is CASSPDRSEEQYF.

V usage is TRBV6-5 and J usage is TRBJ1-6; D is possibly TRBD1 (6 bases). This CDR3 is built from 20 residues. Looked up from germline, CDR1 is MNHEY and CDR2 is SVGAGI. The V end lost 0 bases, the J end lost 0 bases, and 18 bases lay between the germline ends. The CDR3 loop reads CASSYSSGGSASSYNSPLHF. For the CDR3, the DNA is TGTGCCAGCAGTTACTCGAGTGGGGGCTCGGCAAGCTCCTATAATTCACCCCTCCACTTT.

The chain recombines TRBV29-1 with TRBJ1-2, with D unclear. The V end was cut by 4 bases, the J end by 6 bases, with 12 bases between. The germline CDR1 and CDR2 sequences are SQVTM and ANQGSEA. This CDR3 spans 12 amino acids. The CDR3 bases are TGCAGCGTTGTGCCCCTTGGGGATGGCTACACCTTC. It translates to CSVVPLGDGYTF.

In this sample, this clonotype turned up many times. This rearrangement joins TRBV2 to TRBJ2-7; 7 bases are shared with TRBD1. Germline V CDR1 and CDR2: SNHLY, FYNNEI. This CDR3 spans 14 amino acids. The V segment lost 6 bases and the J segment 0 bases; nucleotides outside the gene matches: 5. The CDR3 loop reads CASRMTGSSYEQYF. The CDR3 DNA is TGTGCCAGCAGGATGACAGGGAGCTCCTACGAGCAGTACTTC.

In regard to this clonotype: This may stem from a read error, because a much larger clone lies one nucleotide away. The V gene is TRBV20-1, the J gene TRBJ1-1; tentative D call: TRBD1 (5 bases). Trimming removed 0 bases from V and 3 bases from J, with 20 bases in between. The CDR3 extends over 17 amino acids. The V gene's germline CDR1 is DFQATT and CDR2 SNEGSKA (reference sequence). The CDR3 DNA sequence: TGCAGTGCTAGAGATTGGGGTGGGGCAATCGGCGACACTGAAGCTTTCTTT. It yields the protein CSARDWGGAIGDTEAFF.

This clonotype was observed many times. This rearrangement joins TRBV5-8 to TRBJ1-2; D gene unclear. The V gene's germline CDR1 is SGHTS and CDR2 YDEGEE. The germline V and J ends were trimmed by 1 base and 7 bases, with 14 bases remaining between them. This CDR3 region has 14 residues. CDR3 protein: CASSLYLPGSGYTF. The CDR3 coding sequence is TGTGCCAGCAGCTTGTACCTCCCGGGGTCTGGCTACACCTTC. The variable domain in full, with the rest retrieved from reference TRBV5-8 and TRBJ1-2, is EAGVTQSPTHLIKTRGQQATLRCSPISGHTSVYWYQQALGLGLQFLLWYDEGEERNRGNFPPRFSGRQFPNYSSELNVNALELEDSALYLCASSLYLPGSGYTFGSGTRLTVV.

This clonotype was seen ten or more times. This chain joins TRBV20-1 and TRBJ1-3; D gene unclear. Germline values: CDR1 DFQATT, CDR2 SNEGSKA (reference sequence). The CDR3 is 15 amino acids. The V end was cut by 2 bases, the J end by 0 bases, with 11 bases between. As DNA, the CDR3 is TGCAGTGCTAGAAGTACGCTCGGCTCTGGAAACACCATATATTTT. Translating gives CSARSTLGSGNTIYF.

Of note for this clonotype: A much larger clone is a single base away; this may be a read error. J is TRBJ1-1 and V is TRBV11-2; 7 bases are shared with TRBD1. The CDR3 consists of 14 residues. The V gene end was trimmed by 5 bases and the J gene end by 1 base; junction bases not matched to a gene: 4. Germline V gives CDR1 SGHAT, CDR2 FQNNGV. CDR3 sequence: CASSATGANTEAFF. The CDR3 DNA reads as TGTGCCAGCAGCGCCACAGGGGCGAACACTGAAGCTTTCTTT.

This clonotype was counted many times. The chain carries TRBV6-1 and TRBJ2-7; possibly TRBD2 for D (5 bases). V lost 7 bases and J 2 bases, leaving 27 bases between the germline ends. CDR3 size: 18 residues. Germline values: CDR1 MNHNS, CDR2 SASEGT. CDR3 DNA: TGTGCCAGCACCGAAAGAGCTAGTCGTAGCGCTCCACCCTACGAGCAGTACTTC. It translates to CASTERASRSAPPYEQYF.

About this clonotype itself: Without the conserved terminal phenylalanine or tryptophan, this CDR3 likely stems from a read error. Because the CDR3's place on the DNA is in doubt, the DNA is left out and the CDR3 is given as listed by TCRdb. The chain employs TRBV9 and TRBJ2-5; TRBD2, the table's D call, lacks a check against the DNA. The germline V gene has CDR1 SGDLS and CDR2 YYNGEE. From its first to its last residue, the CDR3 has 10 amino acids. The chain's CDR3 is CASSVLAGGR.

This chain uses TRBV7-9 with TRBJ1-5; D remains ambiguous. The CDR3 is 12 amino acids. Germline CDR1 reads SEHNR; CDR2 reads FQNEAQ (reference sequence). V shed 6 bases and J shed 9 bases, with 12 bases lying between them. This CDR3 is CASSLRRPPQHF. In DNA form, the CDR3 reads TGTGCCAGCAGTCTTCGCAGGCCGCCCCAGCATTTT.

V gene TRBV7-6 combines with J gene TRBJ1-1; D gene unclear. CDR1 and CDR2 (germline): SGHVS, FNYEAQ. This CDR3 spans 14 amino acids. V lost 5 bases, J lost 1 base, and 11 bases lay in between. CDR3 DNA: TGTGCCAGCAGCCTACACTTGGGGAACACTGAAGCTTTCTTT. The encoded protein is CASSLHLGNTEAFF.

There are many counts of this clonotype. The chain employs TRBV19 and TRBJ1-1; D remains ambiguous. Looked up from germline, CDR1 is LNHDA and CDR2 is SQIVND (reference sequence). This CDR3 is 14 amino acids long. The V end was cut by 7 bases, the J end by 0 bases, with 12 bases between. For the CDR3, the DNA is TGTGCCAGTACCGAGGGAGCTTTGAACACTGAAGCTTTCTTT. This codes for CASTEGALNTEAFF.

The V gene is TRBV10-3, the J gene TRBJ2-6; D is unresolved. The CDR3 length is 13 residues. V shed 6 bases and J shed 5 bases, with 8 bases lying between them. The germline CDR1 and CDR2 sequences are ENHRY and SYGVKD. CDR3 amino acids: CAIRTDRANVLTF. The CDR3 bases are TGTGCCATCAGGACTGACAGGGCCAACGTCCTGACTTTC.

This clonotype was detected many times. The J gene is TRBJ2-7, the V gene TRBV9, with 7 bases aligning to TRBD1. The germline gives CDR1 SGDLS, CDR2 YYNGEE. The J segment lost 2 bases and the V segment lost 3 bases, leaving 8 bases of the junction unmatched. The CDR3 covers 15 residues. The CDR3 nucleotides read TGTGCCAGCAGCGCCATAGAGGGGGCCCCCTACGAGCAGTACTTC. The encoded protein is CASSAIEGAPYEQYF.